These 24 T cell receptor beta chains were all obtained from the same sample, sequenced in a study of cytomegalovirus exposure and HLA in healthy donors. Amplification used 60 Vbeta primers and 13 Jbeta primers. Generated by immunoSEQ multiplex PCR, the TCRdb table keeps only in-frame clones and is missing some. This table has about 110,000 clones, about four fifths appearing once. The sequenced sample was PBMCs. Source of these receptors: a man between 45 and 60 years old in good health and CMV-seronegative.

The CDR3 sequence is CASSLGIKAFF. The CDR3 coding sequence is TGTGCCAGCAGTTTGGGCATTAAAGCTTTCTTT. This chain connects TRBV28 to TRBJ1-1; D is unclear. Germline V lookup: CDR1 MDHEN, CDR2 SYDVKM. The CDR3 has 11 residues. V was clipped by 3 bases and J by 9 bases, with 8 bases between them.

The rearrangement links TRBV29-1 to TRBJ2-5; D may be TRBD2 (6 bases). CDR1 SQVTM and CDR2 ANQGSEA come from the germline V gene. CDR3 size: 14 residues. Deletions cut 6 bases from V and 0 bases from J, with 14 bases between. The DNA of the CDR3 is TGCAGCGTGGAGTGGGCGGGGTACCAAGAGACCCAGTACTTC. Its protein is CSVEWAGYQETQYF. Using reference TRBV29-1 and TRBJ2-5 for the parts outside the CDR3, the full variable domain is SAVISQKPSRDICQRGTSLTIQCQVDSQVTMMFWYRQQPGQSLTLIATANQGSEATYESGFVIDKFPISRPNLTFSTLTVSNMSPEDSSIYLCSVEWAGYQETQYFGPGTRLLVL.

This chain uses TRBV2 with TRBJ2-1; 11 positions agree with TRBD2. CDR1 is SNHLY and CDR2 is FYNNEI in the germline V gene. The CDR3 is 15 amino acids. V shed 5 bases, J shed 4 bases, and the junction held 4 bases outside the gene matches. CDR3 in amino acids: CASSKLAGAYNEQFF. The CDR3, as DNA: TGTGCCAGCAGTAAACTAGCGGGGGCTTACAATGAGCAGTTCTTC.

The rearrangement uses TRBV10-3 and TRBJ2-7; possibly TRBD1 for D (6 bases). Germline V gene lookup returns CDR1 ENHRY and CDR2 SYGVKD. This CDR3 spans 14 amino acids. V was trimmed by 7 bases and J by 5 bases, leaving 18 bases between them. The CDR3: CAINAGGGLHEQYF. Written as DNA, the CDR3 is TGTGCCATCAATGCTGGGGGCGGGCTGCACGAGCAGTACTTC.

The rearrangement joins TRBV29-1 to TRBJ1-2, with 7 bases that match TRBD1. The V gene end was trimmed by 6 bases and the J gene end by 6 bases; junction bases not matched to a gene: 13. The germline V gene has CDR1 SQVTM and CDR2 ANQGSEA. The CDR3 is 14 amino acids. CDR3 in DNA: TGCAGCGTGGCCGGAACAGGGGTTATCGATGGCTACACCTTC. Protein sequence: CSVAGTGVIDGYTF.

The chain combines TRBV29-1 with TRBJ2-5; maybe TRBD1 (6 bases). Trimming cost V 7 bases and J 5 bases, with 17 bases left between them. Germline loops: CDR1 SQVTM, CDR2 ANQGSEA. The CDR3 is made up of 13 amino acids. In nucleotides, the CDR3 is TGCAGCGCCGATCAGGGGAATGGGGAGACCCAGTACTTC. Translated, it gives CSADQGNGETQYF.

This clone turned up a few times. V gene TRBV5-4 combines with J gene TRBJ2-5; 14 positions agree with TRBD2. Germline V lookup: CDR1 SGHNT, CDR2 YYREEE (reference sequence). The CDR3 runs 14 residues. V gave up 4 bases and J gave up 5 bases; unmatched junction bases: 1. CDR3: CASSRTSGGETQYF. For the CDR3, the DNA is TGTGCCAGCAGCAGGACTAGCGGGGGGGAGACCCAGTACTTC.

The chain carries TRBV10-1 and TRBJ2-1, with D maybe TRBD2 (6 bases). The CDR3 is 13 amino acids. CDR1 WNHNN and CDR2 SYGVQD come from the germline V gene (reference sequence). Trimming took off 2 bases at V and 9 bases at J, with 11 bases between the two ends. CDR3 bases: TGCGCCAGCAGTGAGCCAAGGCGGGGTGAGCAGTTCTTC. It yields the protein CASSEPRRGEQFF.

The CDR3 here is CASSEDRTGLKETQYF. For the CDR3, the DNA is TGTGCCAGCAGTGAAGATCGGACAGGGCTGAAAGAGACCCAGTACTTC. The chain couples TRBV2 to TRBJ2-5, with 8 positions matching TRBD1. Germline loops: CDR1 SNHLY, CDR2 FYNNEI. The CDR3 consists of 16 residues. V trimming: 1 base; J trimming: 3 bases; junction bases outside the gene matches: 7.

This clone was detected a few times. The chain employs TRBV2 and TRBJ2-3; unclear D gene. From germline, CDR1 is SNHLY and CDR2 FYNNEI. There are 12 residues in the CDR3. V lost 6 bases, J lost 4 bases, and 8 bases lay in between. The chain's CDR3 is CASRVLADTQYF. The CDR3 DNA sequence: TGTGCCAGCAGGGTTCTAGCAGATACGCAGTATTTT.

CDR3 in amino acids: CATSRDRAEKLFF. Here the CDR3 DNA reads TGTGCCACCAGCAGAGACAGGGCCGAAAAACTGTTTTTT. The rearrangement uses TRBV15 and TRBJ1-4, with a possible D match to TRBD1 (5 bases). Germline CDR1 and CDR2: LNHNV and YYDKDF (reference sequence). The CDR3 extends over 13 amino acids. V lost 0 bases and J 8 bases, leaving 7 bases between the germline ends.

The J gene is TRBJ1-2, the V gene TRBV6-6, with D possibly TRBD1 on 6 matching bases. The CDR3 has 14 amino acids. Trimming shortened V by 2 bases and J by 4 bases, and 11 bases separated the two germline ends. Germline V CDR1 and CDR2: MNHNY, SVGAGI (reference sequence). CDR3 nucleotides: TGTGCCAGCAGTTACGGTAGGGGGTCCTATGGCTACACCTTC. Translation gives CASSYGRGSYGYTF.

The chain uses TRBV7-9 and TRBJ1-1, with 8 bases fitting TRBD1. Germline lookup yields CDR1 SEHNR and CDR2 FQNEAQ (reference sequence). The CDR3 is made up of 18 amino acids. Losses at the gene ends were 0 bases for V and 6 bases for J; bases not matched to a gene: 15. Written as DNA, the CDR3 is TGTGCCAGCAGCTTAGCGCGGACAGGGACGGTCTGGGTGTCTGAAGCTTTCTTT. Its translation is CASSLARTGTVWVSEAFF. The full variable domain, rest sourced from reference TRBV7-9 and TRBJ1-1, is DTGVSQNPRHKITKRGQNVTFRCDPISEHNRLYWYRQTLGQGPEFLTYFQNEAQLEKSRLLSDRFSAERPKGSFSTLEIQRTEQGDSAMYLCASSLARTGTVWVSEAFFGQGTRLTVV.

The chain uses TRBV4-2 and TRBJ2-1, with 8 bases aligning to TRBD2. This CDR3 is 15 amino acids long. V trimming: 0 bases; J trimming: 9 bases; junction bases outside the gene matches: 7. In germline, CDR1 is LGHNA, CDR2 YNFKEQ. CDR3 protein: CASSQETGGSGEQFF. The CDR3 region has the DNA TGTGCCAGCAGCCAAGAAACGGGGGGGTCGGGTGAGCAGTTCTTC.

In the case of this clone: The same CDR3 arises from other DNA sequences in this sample as well. The chain is built from TRBV19 and TRBJ1-5, with 8 bases matching TRBD1. CDR1 and CDR2 (germline): LNHDA, SQIVND (reference sequence). The V segment lost 5 bases and the J segment 7 bases; nucleotides outside the gene matches: 4. The CDR3 length is 13 residues. CDR3: CASSGQGGQPQHF. In nucleotides, the CDR3 is TGTGCCAGTAGTGGACAGGGCGGACAGCCCCAGCATTTT.

The count of this clone is one. J is TRBJ2-3 and V is TRBV11-2; 10 bases are shared with TRBD2. J gave up 2 bases and V 4 bases, and 3 bases lay outside the gene matches. This CDR3 has 15 amino acids. Germline CDR1 reads SGHAT; CDR2 reads FQNNGV. DNA of the CDR3: TGTGCCAGCAGCTCCCTAGCGGGGGTCACAGATACGCAGTATTTT. Amino acids: CASSSLAGVTDTQYF.

This clone appeared a single time. The chain uses TRBV27 and TRBJ1-4, with unresolved D. The ends were cut back, 4 bases at V and 5 bases at J, with 2 bases in the middle. The CDR3 runs 11 residues. Germline V gene lookup returns CDR1 MNHEY and CDR2 SMNVEV (reference sequence). The CDR3 reads CASSSNEKLFF. The CDR3 DNA sequence: TGTGCCAGCAGTTCGAATGAAAAACTGTTTTTT.

The chain uses TRBV7-2 and TRBJ1-5, with 8 positions matching TRBD1. Germline V gene sequence: CDR1 SGHTA, CDR2 FQGNSA. The V segment lost 5 bases and the J segment 6 bases; nucleotides outside the gene matches: 12. This CDR3 is built from 16 residues. In nucleotides, the CDR3 is TGTGCCAGCAGCGCCGGACAGGGCGGTTGGGGTCAGCCCCAGCATTTT. It specifies CASSAGQGGWGQPQHF.

The chain employs TRBV7-2 and TRBJ2-2, with D perhaps TRBD1 (6 bases). The CDR3 is 10 residues long. The ends were cut back, 8 bases at V and 9 bases at J, with 7 bases in the middle. The V gene's germline CDR1 is SGHTA and CDR2 FQGNSA. The CDR3 sequence is CASGGRELFF. CDR3 in DNA: TGTGCCAGCGGGGGCCGGGAGCTGTTTTTT.

This chain joins TRBV19 and TRBJ1-1, with D maybe TRBD1 (5 bases). Germline CDR1 and CDR2: LNHDA and SQIVND (reference sequence). Trimming cost V 5 bases and J 1 base, with 14 bases left between them. This CDR3 contains 15 residues. The chain's CDR3 is CASSPLGGENTEAFF. The CDR3 bases are TGTGCCAGTAGTCCCCTGGGGGGGGAGAACACTGAAGCTTTCTTT.

The chain links TRBV7-9 to TRBJ2-2; 11 bases agree with TRBD2. CDR1 SEHNR and CDR2 FQNEAQ come from the germline V gene (reference sequence). The ends lost 5 bases at V and 1 base at J; junction bases unmatched: 9. The CDR3 totals 18 residues. The CDR3 sequence is CASSLPSGGLENTGELFF. Written as DNA, the CDR3 is TGTGCCAGCAGCCTCCCTAGCGGGGGGCTGGAGAACACCGGGGAGCTGTTTTTT.

The V and J genes are TRBV11-2 and TRBJ1-3, with 8 bases matching TRBD1. J lost 3 bases, V lost 2 bases, and 9 bases had no gene match. The CDR3 has 17 residues. CDR1 is SGHAT and CDR2 is FQNNGV in the germline V gene. Here the CDR3 reads CASSLKTGGTFGNTIYF. Here the CDR3 DNA reads TGTGCCAGCAGCTTAAAAACAGGGGGTACCTTTGGAAACACCATATATTTT.

The chain is built from TRBV6-1 and TRBJ1-2; D gene ambiguous. V lost 7 bases and J lost 2, with 11 bases in between. This CDR3 contains 13 residues. Germline CDR1 is MNHNS and CDR2 is SASEGT. The CDR3 DNA reads as TGTGCCAGCACTAGAGATTTAAACTATGGCTACACCTTC. It is translated as CASTRDLNYGYTF.

The V and J genes are TRBV19 and TRBJ1-1; D remains unclear. The CDR3 totals 12 residues. Germline CDR1 and CDR2: LNHDA and SQIVND (reference sequence). V was pared by 10 bases and J by 3 bases, with 12 bases between. The CDR3 loop is CATRAGDTEAFF. CDR3 nucleotide sequence: TGTGCCACCCGAGCGGGTGACACTGAAGCTTTCTTT.